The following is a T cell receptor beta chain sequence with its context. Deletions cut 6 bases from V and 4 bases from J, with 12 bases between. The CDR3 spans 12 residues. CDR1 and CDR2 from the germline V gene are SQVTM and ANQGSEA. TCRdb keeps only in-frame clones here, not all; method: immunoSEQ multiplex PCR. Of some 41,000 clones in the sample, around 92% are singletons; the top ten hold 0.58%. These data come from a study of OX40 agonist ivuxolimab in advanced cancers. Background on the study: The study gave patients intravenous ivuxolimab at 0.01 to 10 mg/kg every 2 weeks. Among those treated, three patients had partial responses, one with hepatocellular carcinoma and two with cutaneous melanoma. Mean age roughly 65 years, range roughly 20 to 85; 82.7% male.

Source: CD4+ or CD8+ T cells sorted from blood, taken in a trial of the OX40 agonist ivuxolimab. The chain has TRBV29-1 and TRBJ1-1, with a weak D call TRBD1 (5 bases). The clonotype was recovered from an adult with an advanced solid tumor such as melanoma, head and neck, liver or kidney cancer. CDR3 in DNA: TGCAGCGTCGCCAGGGAGGGCACTGAAGCTTTCTTT. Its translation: CSVAREGTEAFF.